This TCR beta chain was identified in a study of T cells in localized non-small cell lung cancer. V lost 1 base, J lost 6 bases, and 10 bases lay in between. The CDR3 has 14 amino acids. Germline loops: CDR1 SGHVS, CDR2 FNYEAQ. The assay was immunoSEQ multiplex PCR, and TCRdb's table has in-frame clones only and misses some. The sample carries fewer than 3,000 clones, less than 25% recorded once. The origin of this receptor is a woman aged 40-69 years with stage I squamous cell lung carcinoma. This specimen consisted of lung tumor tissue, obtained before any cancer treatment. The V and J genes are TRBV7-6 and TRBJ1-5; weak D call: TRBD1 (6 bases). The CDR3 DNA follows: TGTGCCAGCAGCTTAGGAGGGGGAGGTCAGCCCCAGCATTTT. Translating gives CASSLGGGGQPQHF. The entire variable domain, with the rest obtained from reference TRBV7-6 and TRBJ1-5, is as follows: GAGVSQSPRYKVTKRGQDVALRCDPISGHVSLYWYRQALGQGPEFLTYFNYEAQQDKSGLPNDRFSAERPEGSISTLTIQRTEQRDSAMYRCASSLGGGGQPQHFGDGTRLSIL.